Following are 27 T cell receptor beta chains from one sample sequenced in a study of blood T cell repertoires in COVID-19. The repertoire was sequenced with immunoSEQ multiplex PCR; TCRdb's copy has only in-frame clones and lacks some. The sample has under 450,000 clones, approximately 89% seen once; the top ten hold about 1.6%. The sample was peripheral blood. These TCRs come from a woman aged 40 to 50 with COVID-19, enrolled during active disease.

The chain links TRBV7-9 to TRBJ1-3; D not certain. Trimming left V 3 bases short and J 0 bases short, with 9 bases between. This CDR3 is 15 amino acids long. Germline V lookup: CDR1 SEHNR, CDR2 FQNEAQ (reference sequence). In DNA, the CDR3 is TGTGCCAGCAGCTTGCCACAGAGCTCTGGAAACACCATATATTTT. Its protein product is CASSLPQSSGNTIYF.

The rearrangement uses TRBV19 and TRBJ1-5; 7 positions match TRBD1. The J segment lost 3 bases and the V segment lost 5 bases, leaving 7 bases of the junction unmatched. The CDR3 is 15 residues long. The V gene's germline CDR1 is LNHDA and CDR2 SQIVND (reference sequence). In nucleotides, the CDR3 is TGTGCCAGTAGTGCACAGGGGAACTTCAATCAGCCCCAGCATTTT. Encoded protein: CASSAQGNFNQPQHF.

The chain combines TRBV19 with TRBJ1-4; 9 bases fit TRBD1. From germline, CDR1 is LNHDA and CDR2 SQIVND (reference sequence). This CDR3 is built from 16 residues. Unmatched junction bases numbered 4, after V lost 0 bases and J lost 5 bases. The CDR3 DNA follows: TGTGCCAGTAGTATAGATCTGGACAGGGGAAATGAAAAACTGTTTTTT. This gives the protein CASSIDLDRGNEKLFF.

A single count supports this clone. The chain carries TRBV7-2 and TRBJ2-2; D not resolved. The CDR3 runs to 15 residues. V lost 5 bases, J lost 2 bases, and 12 bases lay in between. Germline CDR1 SGHTA, CDR2 FQGNSA. The CDR3 protein is CASSALVTNTGELFF. As DNA, the CDR3 is TGTGCCAGCAGCGCGCTAGTAACCAACACCGGGGAGCTGTTTTTT. Looking up the rest from reference TRBV7-2 and TRBJ2-2 gives the full variable domain: GAGVSQSPSNKVTEKGKDVELRCDPISGHTALYWYRQSLGQGLEFLIYFQGNSAPDKSGLPSDRFSAERTGGSVSTLTIQRTQQEDSAVYLCASSALVTNTGELFFGEGSRLTVL.

The J gene is TRBJ2-1, the V gene TRBV5-4; 7 bases fit TRBD2. The CDR3 totals 14 residues. The ends lost 3 bases at V and 4 bases at J; junction bases unmatched: 4. Germline loops: CDR1 SGHNT, CDR2 YYREEE (reference sequence). The CDR3 DNA sequence: TGTGCCAGCAGCTCTAGCGGACTATACAATGAGCAGTTCTTC. It yields the protein CASSSSGLYNEQFF.

V and J are TRBV7-3 and TRBJ2-2; a possible D gene is TRBD1 (5 bases). V was clipped by 3 bases and J by 4 bases, with 6 bases between them. The CDR3 sequence is 13 residues long. Germline CDR1 SGHTA, CDR2 FQGTGA. The chain's CDR3 is CASSFDSTGELFF. Written as DNA, the CDR3 is TGTGCCAGCAGCTTCGACAGCACCGGGGAGCTGTTTTTT.

The chain employs TRBV7-9 and TRBJ1-2, with D perhaps TRBD1 (5 bases). Looked up from germline, CDR1 is SEHNR and CDR2 is FQNEAQ (reference sequence). The CDR3 has 16 residues. V lost 2 bases and J 4 bases, leaving 17 bases between the germline ends. The CDR3 loop is CASSLSTEGRRYGYTF. DNA for the CDR3: TGTGCCAGCAGCTTATCGACGGAGGGGAGACGCTATGGCTACACCTTC.

Only one count was recorded for this clone. The chain combines TRBV28 with TRBJ1-2; D unclear. The CDR3 runs to 15 residues. Trimming stripped 3 bases from V and 1 base from J, with 12 bases between. Germline V CDR1 and CDR2: MDHEN, SYDVKM. The CDR3 protein is CASSFDGLLNYGYTF. The CDR3 region has the DNA TGTGCCAGCAGTTTTGACGGACTCCTTAACTATGGCTACACCTTC.

CDR3 amino acids: CASSPLSGQGRDYEQYF. CDR3 DNA: TGTGCCAGCTCACCACTATCGGGACAGGGGAGAGACTACGAGCAGTACTTC. This chain joins TRBV18 and TRBJ2-7; 10 bases align to TRBD1. The CDR3 spans 17 residues. V was pared by 1 base and J by 3 bases, with 9 bases of the junction left unmatched. Germline lookup yields CDR1 KGHSH and CDR2 LQKENI. Drawing the rest from reference TRBV18 and TRBJ2-7, the complete variable domain is NAGVMQNPRHLVRRRGQEARLRCSPMKGHSHVYWYRQLPEEGLKFMVYLQKENIIDESGMPKERFSAEFPKEGPSILRIQQVVRGDSAAYFCASSPLSGQGRDYEQYFGPGTRLTVT.

V usage is TRBV28 and J usage is TRBJ1-2, with D uncertain. The V end lost 5 bases, the J end lost 8 bases, and 15 bases lay between the germline ends. This CDR3 has 13 amino acids. Looked up from germline, CDR1 is MDHEN and CDR2 is SYDVKM. The chain's CDR3 is CASSPPWGGGYTF. CDR3 nucleotide sequence: TGTGCCAGCAGTCCCCCTTGGGGAGGGGGCTACACCTTC.

V gene TRBV7-2 combines with J gene TRBJ2-3, with 13 bases aligning to TRBD2. Germline CDR1 SGHTA, CDR2 FQGNSA. V was pared by 8 bases and J by 1 base, with 0 bases of the junction left unmatched. CDR3 length: 14 amino acids. The CDR3 coding sequence is TGTGCCAGCGGACTAGCGGGGGGCACAGATACGCAGTATTTT. Protein sequence: CASGLAGGTDTQYF.

The chain uses TRBV6-5 and TRBJ1-5, with a weak D call TRBD1 (6 bases). Germline V gene lookup returns CDR1 MNHEY and CDR2 SVGAGI. The CDR3 is made up of 15 amino acids. The V gene lost 9 bases and the J gene lost 4 bases, with 19 bases spanning the gap. CDR3: CASSLQGGRNQPQHF. In DNA, the CDR3 is TGTGCCAGTTCCTTACAGGGCGGTAGGAATCAGCCCCAGCATTTT.

Comments on this clone: The same CDR3 also results from other DNA sequences found in this sample. The chain has TRBV7-3 and TRBJ1-1; 7 bases fit TRBD1. The CDR3 is 13 amino acids. Looked up from germline, CDR1 is SGHTA and CDR2 is FQGTGA. V trimming: 1 base; J trimming: 6 bases; junction bases outside the gene matches: 2. CDR3 sequence (DNA): TGTGCCAGCAGCTTAAGACAGGGCGCTGAAGCTTTCTTT. This sequence encodes CASSLRQGAEAFF. The whole variable domain, filled in from reference TRBV7-3 and TRBJ1-1, reads GAGVSQTPSNKVTEKGKYVELRCDPISGHTALYWYRQSLGQGPEFLIYFQGTGAADDSGLPNDRFFAVRPEGSVSTLKIQRTERGDSAVYLCASSLRQGAEAFFGQGTRLTVV.

V usage is TRBV6-5 and J usage is TRBJ1-5, with a possible D match to TRBD1 (5 bases). V lost 4 bases, J lost 1 base, and 11 bases lay in between. Germline values: CDR1 MNHEY, CDR2 SVGAGI. This CDR3 contains 15 residues. CDR3 residues: CASSLGGGSNQPQHF. In DNA, the CDR3 is TGTGCCAGCAGTTTGGGGGGAGGAAGCAATCAGCCCCAGCATTTT.

The rearrangement uses TRBV2 and TRBJ1-6; a possible D gene is TRBD1 (5 bases). The V and J ends lost 3 bases and 4 bases respectively, with 10 bases between them. Germline CDR1 is SNHLY and CDR2 is FYNNEI. CDR3 length: 15 residues. The CDR3, as DNA: TGTGCCAGCAGTGAGGGCAGGGTGTATAATTCACCCCTCCACTTT. The encoded protein is CASSEGRVYNSPLHF.

This chain joins TRBV6-5 and TRBJ1-4; D might be TRBD1 (5 bases). The CDR3 has 13 amino acids. V lost 7 bases and J 13 bases, leaving 19 bases between the germline ends. Per germline, CDR1 MNHEY and CDR2 SVGAGI. The CDR3 nucleotides read TGTGCCAGCACCGAAACTATCGGGGGACGACTGTTTTTT. Its translation is CASTETIGGRLFF.

This rearrangement joins TRBV5-6 to TRBJ1-3; D not certain. This CDR3 has 14 amino acids. Germline CDR1 SGHDT, CDR2 YYEEEE. V shed 4 bases and J shed 1 base, with 9 bases lying between them. The CDR3 protein is CASSLPLSGNTIYF. The CDR3 nucleotides read TGTGCCAGCAGCCTACCTCTGTCTGGAAACACCATATATTTT.

A few counts support this clone. This chain connects TRBV28 to TRBJ1-5; D possibly corresponds to TRBD1 (6 bases). This CDR3 comprises 15 residues. The V gene lost 7 bases and the J gene lost 1 base, with 14 bases spanning the gap. The germline V gene has CDR1 MDHEN and CDR2 SYDVKM. The CDR3 loop is CASIPQGPSNQPQHF. CDR3 in DNA: TGTGCCAGCATCCCACAGGGCCCAAGCAATCAGCCCCAGCATTTT.

The chain is built from TRBV28 and TRBJ1-1; 9 bases agree with TRBD1. Germline V gives CDR1 MDHEN, CDR2 SYDVKM. The CDR3 is 11 residues long. The trim removed 10 bases at V and 9 bases at J, leaving 6 bases unmatched. Written as DNA, the CDR3 is TGTGCCACGGTTAACAGGGGGCAAGCTTTCTTT. This translates into CATVNRGQAFF. Filled out from reference TRBV28 and TRBJ1-1, the complete variable domain reads DVKVTQSSRYLVKRTGEKVFLECVQDMDHENMFWYRQDPGLGLRLIYFSYDVKMKEKGDIPEGYSVSREKKERFSLILESASTNQTSMYLCATVNRGQAFFGQGTRLTVV.

This chain uses TRBV2 with TRBJ2-7; 12 nucleotides line up with TRBD2. Germline assignment: CDR1 SNHLY and CDR2 FYNNEI. Losses at the gene ends were 2 bases for V and 3 bases for J; bases not matched to a gene: 11. The CDR3 is made up of 18 amino acids. The CDR3 is CASSELDLAGGRVYEQYF. DNA of the CDR3: TGTGCCAGCAGTGAATTGGATCTAGCGGGAGGGCGCGTCTACGAGCAGTACTTC. The full variable domain, in which reference TRBV2 and TRBJ2-7 provide the parts outside the CDR3, is EPEVTQTPSHQVTQMGQEVILRCVPISNHLYFYWYRQILGQKVEFLVSFYNNEISEKSEIFDDQFSVERPDGSNFTLKIRSTKLEDSAMYFCASSELDLAGGRVYEQYFGPGTRLTVT.

The rearrangement joins TRBV10-3 to TRBJ2-7; TRBD1 aligns across 9 bases. Per germline, CDR1 ENHRY and CDR2 SYGVKD. The CDR3 has 13 residues. Trimming cost V 6 bases and J 10 bases; bases outside gene matches: 10. The CDR3 sequence: CAIRTSGQGKQYF. The CDR3 region has the DNA TGTGCCATCAGGACTTCGGGACAGGGAAAACAGTACTTC.

The gene calls are TRBV9 and TRBJ1-2, with 10 bases aligning to TRBD1. The CDR3 has 15 residues. V was pared by 3 bases and J by 7 bases, with 9 bases of the junction left unmatched. CDR1 is SGDLS, CDR2 YYNGEE, per germline. The CDR3 region has the DNA TGTGCCAGCAGCGCCACTCGACAGGGGGCGCGTGGCTACACCTTC. It yields the protein CASSATRQGARGYTF.

Only one count was recorded for this clone. The chain is built from TRBV7-6 and TRBJ2-7; TRBD2 agrees at 10 bases. Trimming cost V 5 bases and J 12 bases; bases outside gene matches: 16. Germline values: CDR1 SGHVS, CDR2 FNYEAQ. The CDR3 is 15 amino acids. The DNA for the CDR3 is TGTGCCAGCAGCCAAGGGCTAGCGGGGGTCCGCGATTTGTACTTC. Its translation is CASSQGLAGVRDLYF.

This chain uses TRBV9 with TRBJ1-1; D may be TRBD1 (6 bases). V dropped 3 bases and J dropped 0 bases, with 12 bases sitting between them. Germline V lookup: CDR1 SGDLS, CDR2 YYNGEE. This CDR3 region has 15 residues. The CDR3 coding sequence is TGTGCCAGCAGCGGAAGACAGGTGATGAACACTGAAGCTTTCTTT. Protein: CASSGRQVMNTEAFF.

The chain joins TRBV3-1 (or the pseudogene TRBV3-2) to TRBJ2-7; D is possibly TRBD1 (5 bases). The CDR3 covers 15 residues. Germline V lookup: CDR1 LGHDT, CDR2 YNNKEL (reference sequence). V was trimmed by 1 base and J by 6 bases, leaving 16 bases between them. The DNA for the CDR3 is TGTGCCAGCAGCCAAGTATCACCGCGGCAGGGCGAGCAGTACTTC. This translates into CASSQVSPRQGEQYF.

The chain has TRBV30 and TRBJ1-1; perhaps TRBD1 as D (6 bases). Germline values: CDR1 GTSNPN, CDR2 SVGIG (reference sequence). The CDR3 is 13 amino acids. The V end was cut by 2 bases, the J end by 3 bases, with 10 bases between. DNA of the CDR3: TGTGCCTGGAGTTCACAGGGATACACTGAAGCTTTCTTT. Protein: CAWSSQGYTEAFF. Supplemented by reference TRBV30 and TRBJ1-1, the full variable domain reads SQTIHQWPATLVQPVGSPLSLECTVEGTSNPNLYWYRQAAGRGLQLLFYSVGIGQISSEVPQNLSASRPQDRQFILSSKKLLLSDSGFYLCAWSSQGYTEAFFGQGTRLTVV.

The chain has TRBV10-3 and TRBJ1-4; D is possibly TRBD1 (6 bases). From germline, CDR1 is ENHRY and CDR2 SYGVKD. The CDR3 is made up of 14 amino acids. The V end lost 3 bases, the J end lost 8 bases, and 13 bases lay between the germline ends. The CDR3 spells CAISDGRGEEKLFF. CDR3 sequence (DNA): TGTGCCATCAGTGACGGCAGGGGAGAGGAAAAACTGTTTTTT.